This TCR beta chain was profiled in a study of Graves' ophthalmopathy and Graves' hyperthyroidism. Notes on the study in general: Most thyroid-expanded clonotypes exceeding 0.001 frequency were also found in blood. The model's prediction of ophthalmopathy progression had 70.59% sensitivity and approximately 76% specificity.

Remarks on this clonotype: Its cognate antigen is unknown.

Amplification of the TCR beta CDR3 regions used RNA transcripts (as template). Second-round multiplex PCR followed a first-round RT-PCR using HTBI primers. A single record per CDR3 protein comes from TCRdb applying MiXCR to the multiplex PCR reads. Of around 670,000 distinct CDR3 sequences in the sample, around 40% were seen once. The receptor comes from an adult man with Graves' ophthalmopathy. Specimen: peripheral blood.

The CDR3, as DNA: TGCAGCGTTGGACAGGGGACGTCTGGCTACACCTTC. Translating it yields CSVGQGTSGYTF. This chain connects TRBV29-1 to TRBJ1-2, with 8 bases matching TRBD1. J gave up 7 bases and V 4 bases, and 5 bases lay outside the gene matches. Germline values: CDR1 SQVTM, CDR2 ANQGSEA. The CDR3 has 12 amino acids. The complete variable domain, with remaining parts taken from reference TRBV29-1 and TRBJ1-2, reads SAVISQKPSRDICQRGTSLTIQCQVDSQVTMMFWYRQQPGQSLTLIATANQGSEATYESGFVIDKFPISRPNLTFSTLTVSNMSPEDSSIYLCSVGQGTSGYTFGSGTRLTVV.